Below are 15 T cell receptor beta chains sequenced from a single sample in a study of OX40 agonist ivuxolimab in advanced cancers. Assay: immunoSEQ multiplex PCR; the TCRdb copy retains only in-frame clones and omits some. This table has around 50,000 clones, over 75% appearing once. The sequencing used CD4+ or CD8+ T cells sorted from blood, collected in a trial of the OX40 agonist ivuxolimab. Source of these receptors: an adult with an advanced solid tumor such as melanoma, head and neck, liver or kidney cancer.

This chain joins TRBV4-1 and TRBJ1-2, with TRBD1 matching 7 bases. The CDR3 is 14 residues long. J lost 6 bases, V lost 2 bases, and 6 bases had no gene match. Germline CDR1 and CDR2: MGHRA and YSYEKL. The chain's CDR3 is CASSQFDRADGYTF. For the CDR3, the DNA is TGCGCCAGCAGCCAATTTGACAGGGCGGATGGCTACACCTTC.

V is TRBV11-3 and J is TRBJ2-1; D is possibly TRBD2 (6 bases). This CDR3 has 12 amino acids. Germline V gives CDR1 SGHNT, CDR2 YENEEA. V was pared by 5 bases and J by 9 bases, with 11 bases between. DNA for the CDR3: TGTGCCAGCAGCCCCTCCGGGGGTGAGCAGTTCTTC. Translated: CASSPSGGEQFF.

The count of this clone is one. The chain is built from TRBV5-1 and TRBJ2-1; 7 bases line up with TRBD2. CDR1 SGHRS and CDR2 YFSETQ come from the germline V gene. J gave up 5 bases and V 1 base, and 9 bases lay outside the gene matches. CDR3 length equals 16 residues. CDR3 nucleotides: TGCGCCAGCAGCTTGTGGTTACTAGCGCGGAACAATGAGCAGTTCTTC. As protein: CASSLWLLARNNEQFF.

This clone was seen just once. The chain employs TRBV5-4 and TRBJ1-4, with 11 bases matching TRBD1. Germline V gene lookup returns CDR1 SGHNT and CDR2 YYREEE (reference sequence). The CDR3 is 16 residues long. The J segment lost 6 bases and the V segment lost 0 bases, leaving 4 bases of the junction unmatched. The CDR3 DNA reads as TGTGCCAGCAGCTTGGCGGGGGACAGGGGGGATGAAAAACTGTTTTTT. The encoded protein is CASSLAGDRGDEKLFF.

The rearrangement joins TRBV19 to TRBJ2-1, with D possibly being TRBD1 (6 bases). CDR3 length: 15 amino acids. Germline V gene data show CDR1 as LNHDA and CDR2 as SQIVND (reference sequence). V lost 6 bases, J lost 2 bases, and 14 bases lay in between. The CDR3 DNA sequence: TGTGCCAGTAGCTCGGACAGCGGACCCTACAATGAGCAGTTCTTC. Amino acid sequence: CASSSDSGPYNEQFF.

The chain recombines TRBV12-5 with TRBJ2-3, with D perhaps TRBD1 (5 bases). CDR1 and CDR2 from the germline V gene are LGHNT and FRNRAP. This CDR3 is 14 amino acids long. V lost 7 bases and J lost 4, with 15 bases in between. In DNA form, the CDR3 reads TGTGCTAGTGCCTTGGACAATTGGGCAGATACGCAGTATTTT. Its translation is CASALDNWADTQYF.

The chain links TRBV20-1 to TRBJ2-3; no firm D call. V dropped 6 bases and J dropped 0 bases, with 4 bases sitting between them. CDR1 and CDR2 (germline): DFQATT, SNEGSKA (reference sequence). There are 11 residues in the CDR3. In DNA, the CDR3 is TGCAGTGCCCCTAGCACAGATACGCAGTATTTT. Amino acid sequence: CSAPSTDTQYF.

The chain couples TRBV2 to TRBJ1-2, with 10 bases lining up with TRBD1. The ends lost 6 bases at V and 2 bases at J; junction bases unmatched: 6. The CDR3 covers 15 residues. Germline V lookup: CDR1 SNHLY, CDR2 FYNNEI. CDR3 nucleotide sequence: TGTGCCAGCAGAGCCGGGACAGGGGTGAACTATGGCTACACCTTC. It yields the protein CASRAGTGVNYGYTF.

This sequence joins TRBV2 and TRBJ1-1; D remains unclear. The CDR3 length is 12 residues. Trimming stripped 7 bases from V and 6 bases from J, with 12 bases between. Germline CDR1 SNHLY, CDR2 FYNNEI. CDR3 loop: CASIGFRAEAFF. The CDR3 DNA reads TGTGCCAGCATAGGATTCCGGGCTGAAGCTTTCTTT.

The CDR3 bases are TGTGCCAGCAGTGACCTACAGGGCCATGGAAATCAGCCCCAGCATTTT. As protein: CASSDLQGHGNQPQHF. This chain links TRBV6-1 with TRBJ1-5; tentatively, D is TRBD1 (6 bases). The germline CDR1 and CDR2 sequences are MNHNS and SASEGT. Trimming left V 3 bases short and J 4 bases short, with 16 bases between. This CDR3 spans 16 amino acids.

The chain joins TRBV2 to TRBJ2-7, with 9 bases identical to TRBD2. J lost 6 bases, V lost 7 bases, and 10 bases had no gene match. The CDR3 is 14 amino acids. The germline CDR1 and CDR2 sequences are SNHLY and FYNNEI. CDR3 protein: CASTQEREVGEQYF. As DNA, the CDR3 is TGTGCCAGCACTCAGGAGCGGGAGGTTGGCGAGCAGTACTTC. Together with reference TRBV2 and TRBJ2-7, the CDR3 gives the full variable domain: EPEVTQTPSHQVTQMGQEVILRCVPISNHLYFYWYRQILGQKVEFLVSFYNNEISEKSEIFDDQFSVERPDGSNFTLKIRSTKLEDSAMYFCASTQEREVGEQYFGPGTRLTVT.

V usage is TRBV11-1 and J usage is TRBJ2-7, with 8 nucleotides matching TRBD1. With 5 bases clipped from V and 2 bases from J, the junction kept 5 bases outside the gene matches. This CDR3 is 14 amino acids long. The germline V gene has CDR1 SGHAT and CDR2 FQDESV (reference sequence). This CDR3 is CASSRTGFTYEQYF. The CDR3 DNA sequence: TGTGCCAGCAGCCGGACAGGGTTTACCTACGAGCAGTACTTC.

In its sample, this clone was seen once. This chain connects TRBV4-2 to TRBJ2-2; 12 bases agree with TRBD1. CDR1 and CDR2 from the germline V gene are LGHNA and YNFKEQ. The CDR3 sequence is 16 residues long. J was trimmed by 10 bases and V by 4 bases; bases with no gene match: 10. The DNA for the CDR3 is TGTGCCAGCAGCCGATCCTGGGACAGGGGGCGCCAGGAGCTGTTTTTT. The encoded protein is CASSRSWDRGRQELFF.

This clone showed up just once. The rearrangement links TRBV7-8 to TRBJ1-2; 9 nucleotides agree with TRBD1. The CDR3 contains 14 residues. Germline CDR1 and CDR2: SGHVS and FQNEAQ. Losses at the gene ends were 7 bases for V and 3 bases for J; bases not matched to a gene: 6. In nucleotides, the CDR3 is TGTGCCAGCAACTCGGGACAGGGATACTATGGCTACACCTTC. The encoded protein is CASNSGQGYYGYTF.

The V and J genes are TRBV28 and TRBJ2-1, with no clear D. The V gene lost 3 bases and the J gene lost 5 bases, with 14 bases spanning the gap. The CDR3 extends over 15 amino acids. CDR1 MDHEN and CDR2 SYDVKM come from the germline V gene. CDR3 coding DNA: TGTGCCAGCAGTTTGCAGGCAATAACGAACAATGAGCAGTTCTTC. This encodes CASSLQAITNNEQFF.